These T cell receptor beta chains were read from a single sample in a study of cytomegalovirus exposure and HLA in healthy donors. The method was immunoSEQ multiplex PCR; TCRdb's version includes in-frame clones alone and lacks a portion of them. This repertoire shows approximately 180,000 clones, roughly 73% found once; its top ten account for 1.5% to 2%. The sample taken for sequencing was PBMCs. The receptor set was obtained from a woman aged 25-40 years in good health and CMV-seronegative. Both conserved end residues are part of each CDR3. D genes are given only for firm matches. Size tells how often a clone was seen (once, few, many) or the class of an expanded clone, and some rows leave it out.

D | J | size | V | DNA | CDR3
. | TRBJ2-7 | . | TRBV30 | TGTGCCTGGCTGTCGGGGGTGACGGAGCAGTACTTC | CAWLSGVTEQYF
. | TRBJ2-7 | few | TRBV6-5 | TGTGCCAGCAGTTACTCGGCTTTCAGCTCCTACGAGCAGTACTTC | CASSYSAFSSYEQYF
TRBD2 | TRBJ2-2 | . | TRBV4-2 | TGTGCCAGCAGCCCACTAGCGGGAGTGGGCACCGGGGAGCTGTTTTTT | CASSPLAGVGTGELFF
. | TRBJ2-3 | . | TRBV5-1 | TGCGCCAGCAGCTTGTTCGGGGGAGTATCTAGCACAGATACGCAGTATTTT | CASSLFGGVSSTDTQYF
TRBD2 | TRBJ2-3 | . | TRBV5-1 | TGCGCCAGCAGCTTGGCTAGCGGGGGCGGGGATACGCAGTATTTT | CASSLASGGGDTQYF
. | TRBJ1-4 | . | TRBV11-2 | TGTGCCAGCAGCTTAGTGTCAGGGTATGAAAAACTGTTTTTT | CASSLVSGYEKLFF
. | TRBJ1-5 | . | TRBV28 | TGTGCCAGCAGTCCCTATGGACGGGGGATGTCTCAGCCCCAGCATTTT | CASSPYGRGMSQPQHF
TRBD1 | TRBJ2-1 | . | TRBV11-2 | TGTGCCAGCAGCTGGAGGACAGGGGACCGGCGGCAGTTCTTC | CASSWRTGDRRQFF
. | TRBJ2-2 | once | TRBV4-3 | TGCGCCAGCAGCCAAGTCTCACTAGTGGGGGGCACCGGGGAGCTGTTTTTT | CASSQVSLVGGTGELFF
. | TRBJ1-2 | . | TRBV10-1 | TGCGCCAGCAGTGAGTCGGCAGGCGCTGGCTACACCTTC | CASSESAGAGYTF
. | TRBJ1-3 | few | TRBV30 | TGTGCCTGGAGTAGGGATACAGGGATGCGCGGAAACACCATATATTTT | CAWSRDTGMRGNTIYF
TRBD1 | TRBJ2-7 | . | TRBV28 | TGTGCCAGCAGCTTGCCGGGACAGGGCTTAGGCGAGCAGTACTTC | CASSLPGQGLGEQYF
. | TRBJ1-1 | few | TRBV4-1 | TGCGCCAGCAGCCAAGATCAGGGTCGCACTGAAGCTTTCTTT | CASSQDQGRTEAFF
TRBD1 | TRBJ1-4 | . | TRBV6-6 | TGTGCCAGCAGTTACGCACGGACAGGGACTTATGAAAAACTGTTTTTT | CASSYARTGTYEKLFF
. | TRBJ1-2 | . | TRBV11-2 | TGTGCCAGCAGCCATCCGGGAGCCACTAACTATGGCTACACCTTC | CASSHPGATNYGYTF
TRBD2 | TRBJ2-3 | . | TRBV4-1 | TGCGCCAGCAGCCAACCACTAGCGGGAAGCACAGATACGCAGTATTTT | CASSQPLAGSTDTQYF
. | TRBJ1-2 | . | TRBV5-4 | TGTGCCAGCAGCTTGTGGGGGGTCGACAGAGGAAGCTACACCTTC | CASSLWGVDRGSYTF